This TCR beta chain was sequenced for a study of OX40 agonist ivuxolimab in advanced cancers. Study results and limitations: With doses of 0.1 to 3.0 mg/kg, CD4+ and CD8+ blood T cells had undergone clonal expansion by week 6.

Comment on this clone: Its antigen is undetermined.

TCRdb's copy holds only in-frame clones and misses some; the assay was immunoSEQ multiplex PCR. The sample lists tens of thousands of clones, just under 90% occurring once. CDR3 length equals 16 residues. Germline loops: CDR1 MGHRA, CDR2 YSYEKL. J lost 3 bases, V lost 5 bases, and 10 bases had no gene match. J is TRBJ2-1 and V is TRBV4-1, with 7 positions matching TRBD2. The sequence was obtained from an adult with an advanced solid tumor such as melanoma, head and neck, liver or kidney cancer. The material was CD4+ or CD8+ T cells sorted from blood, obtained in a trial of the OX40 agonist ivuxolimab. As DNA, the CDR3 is TGCGCCAGCAGCTCTATGGGCCAGCGGGACTACAATGAGCAGTTCTTC. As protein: CASSSMGQRDYNEQFF.